The TCR beta chain described here comes from a study of chemoradiotherapy in HPV16-positive cancers. Some clones are missing from TCRdb's copy, which holds only in-frame ones; the method was immunoSEQ multiplex PCR. The sample lists 2,500 to 4,000 clones, roughly 90% occurring once. The sequence was collected from a human donor with HPV-associated anogenital cancer. The specimen was tumor tissue, collected from a patient who underwent chemoradiotherapy.

The CDR3 here is CATSRDPADNSPLHF. In nucleotides, the CDR3 is TGTGCCACCAGCAGAGATCCGGCAGACAATTCACCCCTCCACTTT. The rearrangement uses TRBV15 and TRBJ1-6; no definite D call. Trimming removed 0 bases from V and 7 bases from J, with 10 bases in between. Germline V gene data show CDR1 as LNHNV and CDR2 as YYDKDF (reference sequence). The CDR3 extends over 15 amino acids.